This entry lists 24 T cell receptor beta chains sequenced from one sample in a study of T cell changes during pregnancy in multiple sclerosis. TCRdb keeps only in-frame clones here, not all; method: immunoSEQ multiplex PCR. The repertoire holds approximately 48,000 clones, approximately 94% seen once, with roughly 5% in the top ten. The sample was CD8+ T cells from peripheral blood mononuclear cells, taken before pregnancy. All receptors derive from a female donor with multiple sclerosis, enrolled in a pregnancy study.

The chain has TRBV7-8 and TRBJ1-2, with 11 bases lining up with TRBD1. The CDR3 totals 18 residues. Trimming cost V 1 base and J 5 bases; bases outside gene matches: 12. The germline V gene has CDR1 SGHVS and CDR2 FQNEAQ. CDR3 protein: CASSLVKVIGQGAYGYTF. CDR3 DNA: TGTGCCAGCAGCTTAGTCAAAGTTATTGGACAGGGGGCATATGGCTACACCTTC.

The chain carries TRBV27 and TRBJ1-1; tentative D call: TRBD1 (6 bases). The germline CDR1 and CDR2 sequences are MNHEY and SMNVEV (reference sequence). Trimming took off 0 bases at V and 4 bases at J, with 12 bases between the two ends. The CDR3 consists of 15 residues. CDR3 protein: CASSLSWAGATEAFF. The CDR3 coding sequence is TGTGCCAGCAGTTTATCGTGGGCAGGGGCCACTGAAGCTTTCTTT.

The rearrangement joins TRBV5-1 to TRBJ2-1, with no clear D. CDR1 is SGHRS and CDR2 is YFSETQ in the germline V gene. The CDR3 has 12 amino acids. Trimming shortened V by 4 bases and J by 5 bases, and 7 bases separated the two germline ends. The CDR3 region has the DNA TGCGCCAGCAGCGTACTTAACAATGAGCAGTTCTTC. Translating it yields CASSVLNNEQFF.

V and J are TRBV4-1 and TRBJ2-6; 7 positions agree with TRBD2. This CDR3 is 19 amino acids long. The germline gives CDR1 MGHRA, CDR2 YSYEKL. Trimming cost V 0 bases and J 0 bases; bases outside gene matches: 8. DNA for the CDR3: TGCGCCAGCAGCCAAGATCTTCTAGCGGACCTCTCTGGGGCCAACGTCCTGACTTTC. This translates into CASSQDLLADLSGANVLTF.

In this sample, this clone turned up once. The chain links TRBV28 to TRBJ2-4; TRBD2 aligns across 12 bases. The CDR3 is 17 residues long. With V trimmed by 3 bases and J by 6 bases, 9 bases remained unmatched. Per germline, CDR1 MDHEN and CDR2 SYDVKM. CDR3 nucleotides: TGTGCCAGCAGTTTGAGGCTAGCGGGAGGGAGAGCAAACATTCAGTACTTC. This translates into CASSLRLAGGRANIQYF.

This clone was observed a single time. V is TRBV10-2 and J is TRBJ1-5; D is uncertain. In germline, CDR1 is WSHSY, CDR2 SAAADI. The CDR3 spans 15 residues. V shed 3 bases and J shed 0 bases, with 9 bases lying between them. The CDR3 DNA reads TGCGCCAGCAGTGAAGTCCAGTTTAGCAATCAGCCCCAGCATTTT. Translating gives CASSEVQFSNQPQHF.

This clone was detected only once. CDR3 DNA: TGTGCCAGCAGCTCAGGGAACAGGGTCTACGAGCAGTACTTC. Protein sequence: CASSSGNRVYEQYF. V gene TRBV7-9 combines with J gene TRBJ2-7, with a possible D match to TRBD1 (6 bases). The V end was cut by 4 bases, the J end by 3 bases, with 13 bases between. The CDR3 is made up of 14 amino acids. From germline, CDR1 is SEHNR and CDR2 FQNEAQ (reference sequence). Filled out from reference TRBV7-9 and TRBJ2-7, the complete variable domain reads DTGVSQNPRHKITKRGQNVTFRCDPISEHNRLYWYRQTLGQGPEFLTYFQNEAQLEKSRLLSDRFSAERPKGSFSTLEIQRTEQGDSAMYLCASSSGNRVYEQYFGPGTRLTVT.

V usage is TRBV29-1 and J usage is TRBJ2-1; TRBD2 matches at 11 bases. The CDR3 is 12 residues long. Per germline, CDR1 SQVTM and CDR2 ANQGSEA. The junction had 3 bases not matched to a gene; V was cut back by 6 bases and J by 8 bases. The DNA of the CDR3 is TGCAGCGTACTAGCGGGAGCCTATGAGCAGTTCTTC. Translating gives CSVLAGAYEQFF.

For the CDR3, the DNA is TGTGCCAGCAGTGAAGGACAGGGGGCTGGGGGGTATGAAAAACTGTTTTTT. Its protein product is CASSEGQGAGGYEKLFF. The chain recombines TRBV2 with TRBJ1-4; 10 bases map to TRBD1. V trimming: 1 base; J trimming: 6 bases; junction bases outside the gene matches: 8. Germline CDR1 and CDR2: SNHLY and FYNNEI. The CDR3 covers 17 residues.

V is TRBV27 and J is TRBJ2-5; a weak D match, TRBD1 (6 bases). This CDR3 spans 15 amino acids. V lost 7 bases to trimming and J lost 5 bases, with 20 bases between them. Germline CDR1 reads MNHEY; CDR2 reads SMNVEV (reference sequence). Here the CDR3 reads CASTSSRGRKETQYF. DNA of the CDR3: TGTGCCAGCACTTCGTCCAGGGGTCGTAAGGAGACCCAGTACTTC.

The chain couples TRBV6-6 to TRBJ1-5; TRBD1 is a possible D gene (5 bases). The germline CDR1 and CDR2 sequences are MNHNY and SVGAGI (reference sequence). V was cut by 2 bases and J by 4 bases, with 9 bases left in between. The CDR3 has 14 residues. The CDR3 nucleotides read TGTGCCAGCAGTTACAGGACATATAATCAGCCCCAGCATTTT. Its protein is CASSYRTYNQPQHF.

The chain is built from TRBV19 and TRBJ2-1, with a weak D call TRBD2 (5 bases). The CDR3 length is 15 residues. Germline CDR1 LNHDA, CDR2 SQIVND (reference sequence). Trimming pared 3 bases from V and 0 bases from J, leaving 9 bases between. The CDR3 protein is CASSIFGSSYNEQFF. The CDR3 bases are TGTGCCAGTAGTATTTTTGGGAGCTCCTACAATGAGCAGTTCTTC.

The chain joins TRBV11-2 to TRBJ1-1; 9 bases agree with TRBD1. The CDR3 has 15 residues. Germline CDR1 reads SGHAT; CDR2 reads FQNNGV. The ends lost 2 bases at V and 7 bases at J; junction bases unmatched: 8. The CDR3 nucleotides are TGTGCCAGCAGCTTAAATTGGGGGACAGGGAGTGAAGCTTTCTTT. Its translation: CASSLNWGTGSEAFF.

Here the CDR3 reads CASSPTSGDTDTQYF. DNA of the CDR3: TGTGCCAGCAGCCCGACTAGCGGTGACACAGATACGCAGTATTTT. The chain employs TRBV2 and TRBJ2-3; 9 bases fit TRBD2. The CDR3 runs 15 residues. CDR1 and CDR2 from the germline V gene are SNHLY and FYNNEI. The V and J ends lost 6 bases and 2 bases, in that order; junction bases with no gene match: 6.

CDR3 in DNA: TGTGCCATCAGTGAAACCGGGACTAGCGGGAGGTTGTCCTACGAGCAGTACTTC. It translates to CAISETGTSGRLSYEQYF. The chain carries TRBV10-3 and TRBJ2-7, with TRBD2 matching over 15 bases. The CDR3 consists of 18 residues. Per the germline V gene, CDR1 is ENHRY and CDR2 is SYGVKD. Unmatched junction bases numbered 7, after V lost 3 bases and J lost 1 base.

This clone was counted once. This chain links TRBV19 with TRBJ2-3, with TRBD2 as a possible D gene (5 bases). Germline V gene sequence: CDR1 LNHDA, CDR2 SQIVND (reference sequence). The length of the CDR3 is 15 residues. V dropped 4 bases and J dropped 5 bases, with 16 bases sitting between them. Written as DNA, the CDR3 is TGTGCCAGTAGTACCCGGGCTCATGCGGGAGATACGCAGTATTTT. Protein: CASSTRAHAGDTQYF. Complete variable domain (other parts from reference TRBV19 and TRBJ2-3): DGGITQSPKYLFRKEGQNVTLSCEQNLNHDAMYWYRQDPGQGLRLIYYSQIVNDFQKGDIAEGYSVSREKKESFPLTVTSAQKNPTAFYLCASSTRAHAGDTQYFGPGTRLTVL.

The V gene is TRBV9, the J gene TRBJ2-1; TRBD2 matches 14 bases. This CDR3 has 17 amino acids. Unmatched junction bases numbered 4, after V lost 2 bases and J lost 3 bases. Germline loops: CDR1 SGDLS, CDR2 YYNGEE. The CDR3 loop is CASSVTGTSGSYNEQFF. CDR3 sequence (DNA): TGTGCCAGCAGCGTGACCGGGACTAGCGGGAGCTACAATGAGCAGTTCTTC. Combining the CDR3 with reference TRBV9 and TRBJ2-1 gives the whole variable domain DSGVTQTPKHLITATGQRVTLRCSPRSGDLSVYWYQQSLDQGLQFLIQYYNGEERAKGNILERFSAQQFPDLHSELNLSSLELGDSALYFCASSVTGTSGSYNEQFFGPGTRLTVL.

The chain links TRBV11-2 to TRBJ2-1, with D unclear. The CDR3 consists of 14 residues. Germline CDR1 reads SGHAT; CDR2 reads FQNNGV. With 1 base removed from V and 2 bases from J, the gap between germline ends came to 6 bases. CDR3 nucleotides: TGTGCCAGCAGCTTAGTAAGCACCTACAATGAGCAGTTCTTC. Its translation: CASSLVSTYNEQFF.

The chain employs TRBV27 and TRBJ2-5; 8 bases match TRBD1. The CDR3 consists of 14 residues. CDR1 and CDR2 (germline): MNHEY, SMNVEV (reference sequence). V shed 2 bases, J shed 1 base, and the junction held 0 bases outside the gene matches. The CDR3 sequence is CASSLGQGQETQYF. The CDR3 coding sequence is TGTGCCAGCAGTTTAGGACAGGGCCAAGAGACCCAGTACTTC.

V and J are TRBV30 and TRBJ1-2; D unresolved. V gave up 4 bases and J gave up 7 bases, with 19 bases separating them. Germline V gives CDR1 GTSNPN, CDR2 SVGIG (reference sequence). This CDR3 is 14 amino acids long. The CDR3 DNA reads as TGTGCCTGGACCCCATGGGGAGGGAAGGGTGGCTACACCTTC. Amino acid sequence: CAWTPWGGKGGYTF.

V is TRBV6-1 and J is TRBJ2-6; perhaps TRBD1 as D (6 bases). The CDR3 consists of 16 residues. The V gene lost 3 bases and the J gene lost 0 bases, with 9 bases spanning the gap. Germline CDR1 reads MNHNS; CDR2 reads SASEGT. The CDR3 bases are TGTGCCAGCAGTGATCAGGGACACTCTGGGGCCAACGTCCTGACTTTC. Amino acids: CASSDQGHSGANVLTF.

The V call is TRBV10-1, the J call TRBJ2-7, with D possibly being TRBD2 (6 bases). Germline assignment: CDR1 WNHNN and CDR2 SYGVQD (reference sequence). The V gene lost 8 bases and the J gene lost 7 bases, with 12 bases spanning the gap. The CDR3 loop spans 11 amino acids. The CDR3 bases are TGCGCCAGCCGGGACTCCCGGGAGCAGTACTTC. Protein product: CASRDSREQYF.

In this sample, this clone turned up once. The chain combines TRBV14 with TRBJ2-1; 8 bases map to TRBD2. Per germline, CDR1 SGHDN and CDR2 FVKESK. Germline trimming cut 4 bases from V and 10 bases from J; bases unmatched to any gene: 3. The length of the CDR3 is 12 residues. CDR3 region: CASSLTSDEQFF. CDR3 bases: TGTGCCAGCAGCCTGACTAGCGACGAGCAGTTCTTC.

The chain employs TRBV4-1 and TRBJ2-1; weak D call: TRBD2 (6 bases). V was pared by 7 bases and J by 0 bases, with 13 bases between. Germline CDR1 reads MGHRA; CDR2 reads YSYEKL. The CDR3 spans 15 residues. Here the CDR3 reads CASTLVGGSYNEQFF. In DNA, the CDR3 is TGCGCCAGCACCCTCGTGGGGGGCTCCTACAATGAGCAGTTCTTC.